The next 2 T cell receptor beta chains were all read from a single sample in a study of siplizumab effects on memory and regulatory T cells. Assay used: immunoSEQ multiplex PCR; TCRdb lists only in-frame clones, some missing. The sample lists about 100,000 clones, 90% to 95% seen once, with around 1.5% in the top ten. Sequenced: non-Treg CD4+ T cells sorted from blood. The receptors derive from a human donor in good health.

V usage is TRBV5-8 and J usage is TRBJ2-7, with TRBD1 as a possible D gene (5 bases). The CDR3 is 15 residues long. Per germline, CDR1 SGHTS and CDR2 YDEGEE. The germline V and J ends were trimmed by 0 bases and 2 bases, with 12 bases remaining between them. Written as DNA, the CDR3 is TGTGCCAGCAGCTTGGGACAGCCCACCCCCTACGAGCAGTACTTC. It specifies CASSLGQPTPYEQYF.

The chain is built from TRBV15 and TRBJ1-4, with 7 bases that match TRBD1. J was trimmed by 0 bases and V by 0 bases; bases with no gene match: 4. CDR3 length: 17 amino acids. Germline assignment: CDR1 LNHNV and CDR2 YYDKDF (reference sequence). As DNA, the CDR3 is TGTGCCACCAGCAGAGAAGCAGGGGGTGCAACTAATGAAAAACTGTTTTTT. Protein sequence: CATSREAGGATNEKLFF.